This TCR beta chain was obtained from a study of blood T cell repertoires in COVID-19. Study context: T cells, B-cell-depleted T cells, or PBMCs provided the cDNA or gDNA that served as material.

The assay was immunoSEQ multiplex PCR, and TCRdb's table has in-frame clones only and misses some. Found here are tens of thousands of clones, roughly 90% of them singletons; the top ten hold 22%. CDR1 and CDR2 (germline): LNHDA, SQIVND (reference sequence). Trimming took 3 bases from V and 4 from J, leaving 12 bases between them. The CDR3 is 14 residues long. The Seattle patients joined while their infection was active and were tracked longitudinally afterward. The chain couples TRBV19 to TRBJ1-1; D not resolved. Material for sequencing was peripheral blood. The receptor comes from a woman older than 75 with COVID-19, enrolled during active disease. Written as DNA, the CDR3 is TGTGCCAGTAGTATCCGTAGCCCGAGCACTGAAGCTTTCTTT. This sequence encodes CASSIRSPSTEAFF.